This entry features one T cell receptor beta chain sequence. Its target is unknown. These data belong to a study of OX40 agonist ivuxolimab in advanced cancers. On the study more broadly: Partial responses were recorded for three patients, including one with hepatocellular carcinoma and two with cutaneous melanoma. General study findings and limits: Doses of 0.1 to 3.0 mg/kg were accompanied by clonal expansion of CD4+ and CD8+ blood T cells by week 6.

At cycle 4 day 1, cycle 7 day 1, and baseline, blood was sampled. Produced via immunoSEQ multiplex PCR; TCRdb's table is partial and in-frame only. The sample includes 55,000 to 65,000 clones, around 93% of them seen just once. V trimming: 2 bases; J trimming: 10 bases; junction bases outside the gene matches: 5. From germline, CDR1 is MNHEY and CDR2 SMNVEV (reference sequence). The CDR3 length is 13 residues. This chain uses TRBV27 with TRBJ2-1; 7 nucleotides agree with TRBD2. Sequenced material: CD4+ or CD8+ T cells sorted from blood, taken in a trial of the OX40 agonist ivuxolimab. The source is an adult with an advanced solid tumor such as melanoma, head and neck, liver or kidney cancer. The DNA of the CDR3 is TGTGCCAGCAGTTTACCTCATAGCGGGGAGCAGTTCTTC. Translation gives CASSLPHSGEQFF.